This T cell receptor (beta chain) was sequenced in a study of tumor and adjacent non-tumor tissue in lung cancer. RNA was extracted from bulk tissue without any cell sorting. The CDR3 contains 14 residues. Germline V CDR1 and CDR2: SGHAT, FQDESV (reference sequence). Three rounds of nested PCR, following a modified ARM-PCR protocol, produced the TCRbeta library. TCRdb passed the multiplex PCR reads through MiXCR, listing each CDR3 protein once. The sample consists of more than 95,000 distinct CDR3 sequences, 66% of them appearing once. Findings and limits, study-wide: Tumor tissue had significantly higher TCR diversity than normal lung. Normal lung showed higher cumulative top 100 clone frequency than tumor.

Worth noting for this clonotype: Its antigen remains unknown. Germline and junction disagree at one end, which may indicate a read error.

Sequencing input: lung tumor tissue. The rearrangement uses TRBV11-1 and TRBJ1-1; D gene ambiguous. The clonotype originates from a young man with non-small cell lung cancer. The DNA for the CDR3 is TGTGTCAGCAATCCTGACGGATTGAACACTGAACCTTTCTTT. Protein: CVSNPDGLNTEPFF.